This T cell receptor (beta chain) comes out of a study of CD8+ T cells in alopecia areata. Study observations and caveats: Sharing of TCRs across patients appeared less clear than in mice, possibly for HLA-related reasons. Normal scalp had lower clonality than lesional scalp, with alopecia totalis/universalis lesions showing this most strongly.

V was clipped by 2 bases and J by 4 bases, with 4 bases between them. Germline values: CDR1 SGHDT, CDR2 YYEEEE. This CDR3 region has 12 residues. Treatment denoted: oral pan-JAK inhibitor, 5-10 mg twice daily. Lesional scalp punch biopsies and peripheral blood came from alopecia areata patients. Isolated RNA was reverse transcribed into cDNA used as the sequencing template. Repertoires were generated with immunoSEQ multiplex PCR, while TCRdb's copy carries only in-frame clones and drops some. The sample has about 100,000 clones, roughly three fifths seen once. This clone is a singleton in its sample. What it recognizes is unknown.

The specimen comprised CD8+ T cells sorted from blood, sampled at approximately week 60, from a patient treated with tofacitinib. The chain joins TRBV5-6 to TRBJ1-5; D gene uncertain. This sequence was found in a human donor with alopecia areata. DNA of the CDR3: TGTGCCAGCAGCTTTGGGAATCAGCCCCAGCATTTT. This translates into CASSFGNQPQHF.